This T cell receptor beta chain stems from a study of CXCR3-negative and CXCR3-positive naive CD8 T cells. All TRB cDNA libraries came from 5' RACE performed with UMI labels. TCRdb reanalyzed the 5' RACE reads, giving one entry per CDR3 protein sequence and no DNA. The sample has 150,000 or so distinct CDR3 sequences, and its top ten clones hold approximately 0.29%. General study results and limits: The level of CXCR3 expression partially decreased after cryopreservation; the majority of assays used fresh PBMCs.

About this clonotype itself: The target antigen is unknown.

The clonotype comes from a human donor in good health. Some clones in this sample may be carry-over from other donors' samples. Sequenced sample: naive CXCR3- CD8+ T cells from blood. Stated subset: CD45RO-CCR7+CD27+CD95- naive CD8+ T cells lacking CXCR3 (TNR3-).

This CDR3 is CASTPFPGRNEKLFF. V and J are TRBV12-3 or TRBV12-4 and TRBJ1-4; as DNA is missing, the TRBD1 call by TCRdb cannot be tested. The CDR3 runs to 15 residues.